This entry lists 17 T cell receptor beta chains sequenced from one sample in a study of T cell changes during pregnancy in multiple sclerosis. Sequencing was performed with immunoSEQ multiplex PCR; in TCRdb, only in-frame clones are kept and a portion is missing. The data show about 38,000 clones, around 90% seen once. The material sequenced was CD4+ T cells from peripheral blood mononuclear cells, taken after pregnancy. These receptor sequences come from a female donor in good health, enrolled as a control in a pregnancy study.

The rearrangement uses TRBV14 and TRBJ1-1; a possible D gene is TRBD1 (6 bases). Germline V gene lookup returns CDR1 SGHDN and CDR2 FVKESK. This CDR3 region has 15 residues. Between the trimmed V and J ends, which lost 6 bases and 5 bases, there was a span of 19 bases. The CDR3, as DNA: TGTGCCAGCAGAAACAGAGGGGGGCGGGAGACTGAAGCTTTCTTT. Its translation: CASRNRGGRETEAFF.

This chain links TRBV5-1 with TRBJ2-5, with D possibly TRBD1 on 5 matching bases. This CDR3 spans 16 amino acids. CDR1 is SGHRS, CDR2 YFSETQ, per germline. Trimming stripped 0 bases from V and 3 bases from J, with 15 bases between. The CDR3 loop reads CASSLALQSREETQYF. CDR3 coding DNA: TGCGCCAGCAGCTTGGCCTTGCAATCCAGGGAAGAGACCCAGTACTTC.

The gene calls are TRBV12-5 and TRBJ1-2; possibly TRBD1 for D (6 bases). Trimming cost V 6 bases and J 3 bases, with 14 bases left between them. The CDR3 sequence is 14 residues long. In germline, CDR1 is LGHNT, CDR2 FRNRAP. In DNA, the CDR3 is TGTGCTAGTGGGGACAGCCCGAATTACTATGGCTACACCTTC. Translating gives CASGDSPNYYGYTF.

The gene calls are TRBV15 and TRBJ1-4; maybe TRBD1 (6 bases). The CDR3 runs to 15 residues. Germline CDR1 reads LNHNV; CDR2 reads YYDKDF (reference sequence). The V end was cut by 3 bases, the J end by 7 bases, with 15 bases between. CDR3 DNA: TGTGCCACCAGCAGGACTAGGGGAGGGGGTGAAAAACTGTTTTTT. Protein product: CATSRTRGGGEKLFF.

The chain joins TRBV6-6 to TRBJ1-3, with TRBD1 identical over 7 bases. CDR3 length: 14 residues. In germline, CDR1 is MNHNY, CDR2 SVGAGI (reference sequence). Trimming removed 7 bases from V and 3 bases from J; junction bases left unmatched: 6. CDR3 residues: CASTGQAGGNTIYF. CDR3 DNA: TGTGCCAGCACCGGACAGGCCGGTGGAAACACCATATATTTT.

The table lists this clone with a few counts. CDR3 in amino acids: CASSKGQGSDGYTF. CDR3 nucleotides: TGCGCCAGCAGCAAGGGACAGGGGAGCGATGGCTACACCTTC. J is TRBJ1-2 and V is TRBV5-1, with TRBD1 matching 10 bases. Germline CDR1 SGHRS, CDR2 YFSETQ. Trimming took 4 bases from V and 6 from J; bases not matched to a gene: 6. The CDR3 has 14 amino acids.

This clone came up a few times. The chain joins TRBV30 to TRBJ1-5, with D possibly being TRBD1 (6 bases). Germline CDR1 reads GTSNPN; CDR2 reads SVGIG (reference sequence). Trimming stripped 4 bases from V and 6 bases from J, with 13 bases between. The CDR3 is made up of 13 amino acids. CDR3 DNA: TGTGCCTGGACTGAACAGGGCGCTCAGCCCCAGCATTTT. It specifies CAWTEQGAQPQHF.

This rearrangement joins TRBV9 to TRBJ2-7; 9 bases agree with TRBD1. This CDR3 contains 17 residues. Trimming took 0 bases from V and 3 from J; bases not matched to a gene: 10. CDR1 is SGDLS and CDR2 is YYNGEE in the germline V gene. Here the CDR3 DNA reads TGTGCCAGCAGCGTAGCCCTACCGGGACAGGGAGACTACGAGCAGTACTTC. This codes for CASSVALPGQGDYEQYF.

A single count supports this clone. V is TRBV4-2 and J is TRBJ2-7; D is possibly TRBD1 (5 bases). This CDR3 has 14 amino acids. CDR1 is LGHNA and CDR2 is YNFKEQ in the germline V gene. The ends were cut back, 4 bases at V and 0 bases at J, with 10 bases in the middle. CDR3 coding DNA: TGTGCCAGCAGCCGTGAGACAGCCTCCTACGAGCAGTACTTC. Translating it yields CASSRETASYEQYF.

The chain recombines TRBV11-2 with TRBJ2-1; no clear D. The CDR3 loop spans 14 amino acids. The germline V gene has CDR1 SGHAT and CDR2 FQNNGV. V was clipped by 0 bases and J by 8 bases, with 11 bases between them. The CDR3 DNA is TGTGCCAGCAGCTTAGATCTCCCAGTTCATGAGCAGTTCTTC. Translated, it gives CASSLDLPVHEQFF.

J is TRBJ1-2 and V is TRBV7-2; D may be TRBD1 (6 bases). Trimming removed 5 bases from V and 4 bases from J, with 11 bases in between. Germline assignment: CDR1 SGHTA and CDR2 FQGNSA. The CDR3 consists of 13 residues. The CDR3 nucleotides are TGTGCCAGCAGCATAGGACAGACCTATGGCTACACCTTC. This sequence encodes CASSIGQTYGYTF.

V is TRBV29-1 and J is TRBJ2-7; 13 bases line up with TRBD2. The CDR3 is 14 amino acids. The V and J ends lost 4 bases and 4 bases, in that order; junction bases with no gene match: 4. Germline CDR1 reads SQVTM; CDR2 reads ANQGSEA. CDR3 amino acids: CSVVLAGGRYEQYF. The DNA for the CDR3 is TGCAGCGTTGTACTAGCGGGAGGGCGGTACGAGCAGTACTTC.

The genes are TRBV10-3 and TRBJ2-2; TRBD2 matches 13 bases. Per germline, CDR1 ENHRY and CDR2 SYGVKD. The CDR3 is 16 amino acids. Trimming at V came to 5 bases and at J to 7 bases, leaving 7 bases not matched to a gene. The CDR3 bases are TGTGCCATCAGTCCCCGGACTAGCGGGGGCTTCGGGGAGCTGTTTTTT. This sequence encodes CAISPRTSGGFGELFF.

V is TRBV10-3 and J is TRBJ2-7; 7 bases fit TRBD1. CDR1 and CDR2 from the germline V gene are ENHRY and SYGVKD. The V gene end was trimmed by 6 bases and the J gene end by 2 bases; junction bases not matched to a gene: 4. CDR3 length: 13 amino acids. Written as DNA, the CDR3 is TGTGCCATCAGGGGACAGTCCACCTACGAGCAGTACTTC. Protein sequence: CAIRGQSTYEQYF.

The rearrangement joins TRBV30 to TRBJ1-3; perhaps TRBD1 as D (6 bases). Trimming removed 2 bases from V and 0 bases from J, with 14 bases in between. This CDR3 is 16 amino acids long. Germline CDR1 and CDR2: GTSNPN and SVGIG (reference sequence). CDR3 region: CAWSLGQGISGNTIYF. The CDR3 coding sequence is TGTGCCTGGAGTCTCGGGCAGGGGATCTCTGGAAACACCATATATTTT.

This clone is a singleton in its sample. CDR3 nucleotide sequence: TGTGCCATCAGTGATCTCCAGGGGATCTATGGCTACACCTTC. Its translation is CAISDLQGIYGYTF. V is TRBV10-3 and J is TRBJ1-2; D possibly corresponds to TRBD1 (6 bases). Per germline, CDR1 ENHRY and CDR2 SYGVKD. The CDR3 loop spans 14 amino acids. Trimming removed 3 bases at V and 4 bases at J, with 12 bases between.

The chain links TRBV6-6 to TRBJ2-5; D gene uncertain. The CDR3 is 12 amino acids. Between the trimmed V and J ends, which lost 6 bases and 1 base, there was a span of 6 bases. The germline V gene encodes CDR1 MNHNY and CDR2 SVGAGI (reference sequence). For the CDR3, the DNA is TGTGCCAGCAGGGCTAGCCAAGAGACCCAGTACTTC. Its protein product is CASRASQETQYF.